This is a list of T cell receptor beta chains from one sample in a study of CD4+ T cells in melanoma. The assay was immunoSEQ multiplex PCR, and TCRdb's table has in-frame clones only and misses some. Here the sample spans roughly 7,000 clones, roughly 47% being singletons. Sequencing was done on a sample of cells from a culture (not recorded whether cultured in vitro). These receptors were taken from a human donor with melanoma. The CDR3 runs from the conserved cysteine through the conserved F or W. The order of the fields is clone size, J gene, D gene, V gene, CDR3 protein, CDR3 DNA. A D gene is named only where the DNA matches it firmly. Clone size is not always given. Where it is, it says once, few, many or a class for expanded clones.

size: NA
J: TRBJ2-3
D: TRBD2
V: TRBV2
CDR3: CASSLGLAGDPLTDTQYF
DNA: TGTGCCAGCAGCTTAGGACTAGCGGGGGACCCACTCACAGATACGCAGTATTTT

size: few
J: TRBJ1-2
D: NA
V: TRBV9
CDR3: CASSVALTDYGYTF
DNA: TGTGCCAGCAGCGTAGCTTTGACGGACTATGGCTACACCTTC

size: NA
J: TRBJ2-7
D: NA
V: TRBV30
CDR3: CAWSRGGSSYEQYF
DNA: TGTGCCTGGAGCCGAGGGGGTTCCTCCTACGAGCAGTACTTC

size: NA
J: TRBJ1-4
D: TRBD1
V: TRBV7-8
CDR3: CASGRTGGTEKLFF
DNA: TGTGCCAGCGGCAGGACAGGGGGGACTGAAAAACTGTTTTTT

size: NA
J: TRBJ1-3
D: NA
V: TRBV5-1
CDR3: CASSLQPDLTSGNTIYF
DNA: TGCGCCAGCAGCTTGCAACCAGACCTTACCTCTGGAAACACCATATATTTT

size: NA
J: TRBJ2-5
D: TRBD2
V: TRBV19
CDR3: CASSRGGGAKTQYF
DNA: TGTGCCAGTAGTCGGGGCGGGGGGGCGAAGACCCAGTACTTC

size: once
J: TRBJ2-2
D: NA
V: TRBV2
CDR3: CASRSRGNTGELFF
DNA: TGTGCCAGCAGGAGCAGGGGAAACACCGGGGAGCTGTTTTTT

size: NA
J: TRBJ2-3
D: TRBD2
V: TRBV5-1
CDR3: CASSPRGTTDTQYF
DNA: TGCGCCAGCAGCCCGCGGGGGACCACAGATACGCAGTATTTT

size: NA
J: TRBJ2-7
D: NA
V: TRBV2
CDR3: CASSESGTTYEQYF
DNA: TGTGCCAGCAGTGAATCCGGAACCACTTACGAGCAGTACTTC

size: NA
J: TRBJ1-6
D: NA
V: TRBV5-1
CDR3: CASRVGGAHNSPLHF
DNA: TGCGCCAGCAGGGTCGGGGGTGCTCATAATTCACCCCTCCACTTT

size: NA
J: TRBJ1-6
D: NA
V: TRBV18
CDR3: CASSPDSFSPLHF
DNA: TGTGCCAGCTCACCGGACAGTTTTTCACCCCTCCACTTT

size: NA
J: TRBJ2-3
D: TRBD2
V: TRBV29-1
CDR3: CSVLGLAGADTQYF
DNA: TGCAGCGTCCTGGGACTAGCGGGAGCAGATACGCAGTATTTT

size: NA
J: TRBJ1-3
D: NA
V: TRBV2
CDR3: CASRLGHGNTIYF
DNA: TGTGCCAGCAGACTGGGACACGGAAACACCATATATTTT

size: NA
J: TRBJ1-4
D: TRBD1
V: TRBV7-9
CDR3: CASSLNRGLGEKLFF
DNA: TGTGCCAGCAGCCTAAACAGGGGGCTGGGCGAAAAACTGTTTTTT

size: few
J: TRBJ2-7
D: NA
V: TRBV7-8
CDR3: CASSPVFSYEQYF
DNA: TGTGCCAGCTCTCCCGTTTTTTCCTACGAGCAGTACTTC

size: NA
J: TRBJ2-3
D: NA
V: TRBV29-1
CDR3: CSVEGTMPLGTDTQYF
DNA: TGCAGCGTTGAGGGAACGATGCCTCTGGGCACAGATACGCAGTATTTT

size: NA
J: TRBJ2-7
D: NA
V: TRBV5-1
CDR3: CASSLASRSYEQYF
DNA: TGCGCCAGCAGCTTGGCCTCACGTTCCTACGAGCAGTACTTC

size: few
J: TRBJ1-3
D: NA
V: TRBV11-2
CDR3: CASTQTQNTIYF
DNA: TGTGCCAGCACCCAAACCCAAAACACCATATATTTT

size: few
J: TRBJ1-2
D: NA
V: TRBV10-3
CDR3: CAISSLGLGDGYTF
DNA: TGTGCCATCAGTTCATTGGGCCTGGGGGACGGCTACACCTTC

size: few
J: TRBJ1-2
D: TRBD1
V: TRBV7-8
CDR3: CASSETGTVYGYTF
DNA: TGTGCCAGCAGCGAAACCGGGACAGTCTATGGCTACACCTTC

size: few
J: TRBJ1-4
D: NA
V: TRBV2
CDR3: CATSWTVANEKLFF
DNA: TGTGCCACCTCATGGACAGTCGCCAATGAAAAACTGTTTTTT

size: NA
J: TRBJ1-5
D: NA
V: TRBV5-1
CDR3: CASSFTGHSNQPQHF
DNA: TGCGCCAGCAGCTTTACCGGACACTCGAATCAGCCCCAGCATTTT

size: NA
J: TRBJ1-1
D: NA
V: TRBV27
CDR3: CASAARAGDTEAFF
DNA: TGTGCCAGCGCGGCGAGGGCCGGGGACACTGAAGCTTTCTTT

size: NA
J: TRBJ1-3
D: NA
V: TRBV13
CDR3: CASSSGKISGNTIYF
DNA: TGTGCCAGCAGCTCGGGGAAGATCTCTGGAAACACCATATATTTT

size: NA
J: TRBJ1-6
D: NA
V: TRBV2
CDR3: CASKVGINSPLHF
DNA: TGTGCCAGCAAAGTCGGAATTAATTCACCCCTCCACTTT

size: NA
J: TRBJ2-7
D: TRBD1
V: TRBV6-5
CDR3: CASSQGAYEQYF
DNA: TGTGCCAGCAGCCAGGGGGCCTACGAGCAGTACTTC

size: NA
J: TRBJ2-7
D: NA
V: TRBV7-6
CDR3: CASSLGPNYEQYF
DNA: TGTGCCAGCAGCTTAGGGCCGAACTACGAGCAGTACTTC

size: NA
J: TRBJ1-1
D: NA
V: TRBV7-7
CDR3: CASSIDRNTEAFF
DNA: TGTGCTAGCAGCATAGACAGGAACACTGAAGCTTTCTTT

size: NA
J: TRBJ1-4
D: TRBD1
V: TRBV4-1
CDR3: CASSQGLRGHGNEKLFF
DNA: TGCGCCAGCAGCCAAGGTCTCAGGGGGCATGGTAATGAAAAACTGTTTTTT

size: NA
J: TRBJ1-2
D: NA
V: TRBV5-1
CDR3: CASSLGPDTHYGYTF
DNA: TGCGCCAGCAGCTTGGGCCCCGATACCCACTATGGCTACACCTTC

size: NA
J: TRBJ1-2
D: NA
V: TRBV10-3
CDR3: CAITLGGDYGYTF
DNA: TGTGCCATCACCCTTGGGGGGGACTATGGCTACACCTTC

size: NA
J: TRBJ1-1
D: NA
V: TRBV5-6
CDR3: CASSFPTGNTEAFF
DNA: TGTGCCAGCAGCTTCCCGACGGGGAACACTGAAGCTTTCTTT

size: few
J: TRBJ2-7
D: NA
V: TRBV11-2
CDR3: CASSLLGNEQYF
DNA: TGTGCCAGCAGCTTGCTCGGGAACGAGCAGTACTTC

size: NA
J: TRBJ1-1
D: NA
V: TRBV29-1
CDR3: CSVNPQSNTEAFF
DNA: TGCAGCGTCAATCCGCAGTCGAACACTGAAGCTTTCTTT

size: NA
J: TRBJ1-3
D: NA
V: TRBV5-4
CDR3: CASSLGGNTIYF
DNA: TGTGCCAGCAGCTTGGGTGGAAACACCATATATTTT

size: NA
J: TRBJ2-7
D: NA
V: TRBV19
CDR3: CASSRQGTQYEQYF
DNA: TGTGCCAGTAGCCGCCAGGGGACTCAGTACGAGCAGTACTTC

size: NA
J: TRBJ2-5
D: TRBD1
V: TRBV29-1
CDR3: CSVVSGGGETQYF
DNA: TGCAGCGTTGTATCAGGGGGCGGAGAGACCCAGTACTTC

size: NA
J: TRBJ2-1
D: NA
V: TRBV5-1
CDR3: CASRAFANEQFF
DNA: TGCGCCAGCAGGGCGTTCGCAAATGAGCAGTTCTTC

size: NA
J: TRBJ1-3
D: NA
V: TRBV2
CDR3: CASRPQGPGNTIYF
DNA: TGTGCCAGCAGACCACAGGGCCCTGGAAACACCATATATTTT

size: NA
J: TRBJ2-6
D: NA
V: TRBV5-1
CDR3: CASSLPPTSGANVLTF
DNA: TGCGCCAGCAGCTTGCCACCGACCTCTGGGGCCAACGTCCTGACTTTC

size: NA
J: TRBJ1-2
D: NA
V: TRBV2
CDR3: CASSEAPREHGYTF
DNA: TGTGCCAGCAGTGAAGCGCCCAGGGAGCATGGCTACACCTTC

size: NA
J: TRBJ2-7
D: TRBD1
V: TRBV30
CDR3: CAWSRGTGRQYF
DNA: TGTGCCTGGAGTAGGGGGACAGGACGGCAGTACTTC

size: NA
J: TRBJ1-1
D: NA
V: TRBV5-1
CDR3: CASSLVPGLGNTEAFF
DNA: TGCGCCAGCAGCTTAGTCCCAGGGTTGGGGAACACTGAAGCTTTCTTT

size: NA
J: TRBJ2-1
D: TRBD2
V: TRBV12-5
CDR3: CASGPGLAVWPGEQFF
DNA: TGTGCTAGTGGTCCGGGACTAGCGGTTTGGCCAGGAGAGCAGTTCTTC

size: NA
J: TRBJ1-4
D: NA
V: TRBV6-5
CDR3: CASSQRGFGEKLFF
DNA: TGTGCCAGCAGTCAGAGGGGATTCGGTGAAAAACTGTTTTTT

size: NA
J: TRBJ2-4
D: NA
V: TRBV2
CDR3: CASSSLEQGIQYF
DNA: TGTGCCAGCAGCTCCCTAGAACAGGGAATTCAGTACTTC

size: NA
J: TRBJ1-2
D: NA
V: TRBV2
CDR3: CASSEDLNMVYGYTF
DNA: TGTGCCAGCAGTGAAGATTTGAACATGGTCTATGGCTACACCTTC

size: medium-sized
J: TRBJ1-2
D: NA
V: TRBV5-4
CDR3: CASNLGGRYGYTF
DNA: TGTGCCAGCAACCTGGGGGGTCGGTATGGCTACACCTTC

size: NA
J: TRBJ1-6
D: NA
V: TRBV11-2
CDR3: CASSLVGVGSPLHF
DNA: TGTGCCAGCAGCTTAGTTGGAGTCGGTTCACCCCTCCACTTT

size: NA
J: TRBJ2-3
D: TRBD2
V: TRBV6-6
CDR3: CASSHSGGPTDTQYF
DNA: TGTGCCAGCAGTCATAGCGGGGGCCCCACAGATACGCAGTATTTT

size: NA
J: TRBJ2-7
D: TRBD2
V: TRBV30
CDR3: CAWAAGALYEQYF
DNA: TGTGCCTGGGCAGCGGGGGCACTCTACGAGCAGTACTTC

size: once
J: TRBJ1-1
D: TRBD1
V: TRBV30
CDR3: CAWSVLDREGSKAFF
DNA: TGTGCCTGGAGTGTACTCGACAGGGAAGGTTCAAAAGCTTTCTTT

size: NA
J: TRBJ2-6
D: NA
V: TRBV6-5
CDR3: CASSLSGPGANVLTF
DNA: TGTGCCAGCAGTTTATCGGGCCCTGGGGCCAACGTCCTGACTTTC

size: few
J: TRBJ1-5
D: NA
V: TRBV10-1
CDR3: CASRCNQPQHF
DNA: TGCGCCAGCAGATGCAATCAGCCCCAGCATTTT

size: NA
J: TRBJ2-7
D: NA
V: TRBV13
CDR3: CASSRRGSYEQYF
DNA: TGTGCCAGCAGCCGAAGGGGGAGCTACGAGCAGTACTTC

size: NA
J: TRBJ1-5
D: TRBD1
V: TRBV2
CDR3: CASSVGTGRRQPQHF
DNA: TGTGCCAGCAGTGTAGGGACAGGGAGGAGACAGCCCCAGCATTTT

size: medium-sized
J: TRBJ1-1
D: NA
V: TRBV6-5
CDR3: CASSYSEVTEAFF
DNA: TGTGCCAGCAGTTACTCGGAAGTCACTGAAGCTTTCTTT